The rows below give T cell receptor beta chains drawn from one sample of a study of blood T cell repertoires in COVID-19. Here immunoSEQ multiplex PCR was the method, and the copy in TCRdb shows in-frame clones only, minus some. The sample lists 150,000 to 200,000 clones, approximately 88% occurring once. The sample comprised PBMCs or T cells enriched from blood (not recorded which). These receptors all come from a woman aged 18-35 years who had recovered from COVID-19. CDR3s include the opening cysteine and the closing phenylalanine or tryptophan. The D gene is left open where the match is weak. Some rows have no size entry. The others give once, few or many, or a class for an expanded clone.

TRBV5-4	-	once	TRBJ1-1	TGTGCCAGCAGCTCGTTCACTGAAGCTTTCTTT	CASSSFTEAFF
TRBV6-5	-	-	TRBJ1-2	TGTGCCAGCAGTTACTATTTACAGGGTACGGCCGGCTACACCTTC	CASSYYLQGTAGYTF
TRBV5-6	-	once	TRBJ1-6	TGTGCCAGCAGCCCTAGGTCGAGCTCCTATAATTCACCCCTCCACTTT	CASSPRSSSYNSPLHF
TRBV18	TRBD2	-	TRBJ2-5	TGTGCCAGCTCTCCAGCGGGGGGACCCATAGAGACCCAGTACTTC	CASSPAGGPIETQYF
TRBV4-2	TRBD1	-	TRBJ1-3	TGTGCCAGCAGCCCACGGGGACAGGGAAGCTCTGGAAACACCATATATTTT	CASSPRGQGSSGNTIYF
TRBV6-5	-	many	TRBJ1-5	TGTGCCAGCAGTATACGGGTCAGTCAGCCCCAGCATTTT	CASSIRVSQPQHF
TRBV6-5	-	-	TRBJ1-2	TGTGCCAGCAGTTCCCCGGGGACACCCTATGGCTACACCTTC	CASSSPGTPYGYTF
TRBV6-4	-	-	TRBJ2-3	TGTGCCAGCAGTGACTCGGCGGGGAGCCTTGGAGATACGCAGTATTTT	CASSDSAGSLGDTQYF
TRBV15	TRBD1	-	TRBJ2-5	TGTGCCACCAGCAGACAGGGGGCCGGGGAGACCCAGTACTTC	CATSRQGAGETQYF
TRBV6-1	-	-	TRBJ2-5	TGTGCCAGCAGTGAAATTATGGAGACCCAGTACTTC	CASSEIMETQYF
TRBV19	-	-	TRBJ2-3	TGTGCCGTGGGGTCCAGGGGTTCTAGCACAGATACGCAGTATTTT	CAVGSRGSSTDTQYF
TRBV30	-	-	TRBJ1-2	TGTGCCGGATTGGGACAACATGGCTACACCTTC	CAGLGQHGYTF
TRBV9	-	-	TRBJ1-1	TGTGCCAGCAGCGTCGACGGACACATGAACACTGAAGCTTTCTTT	CASSVDGHMNTEAFF
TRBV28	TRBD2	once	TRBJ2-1	TGTGCCAGCAGCTCCCCAGCGGGGGGGACTAATGAGCAGTTCTTC	CASSSPAGGTNEQFF
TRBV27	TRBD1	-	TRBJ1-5	TGTGCCAGCAGTTTATGGTTCGGCAGGGGGCAAGAACAGCCCCAGCATTTT	CASSLWFGRGQEQPQHF
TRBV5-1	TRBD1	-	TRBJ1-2	TGCGCCAGCAGCTTGGATACAGGGGAGGCTGGCTACACCTTC	CASSLDTGEAGYTF
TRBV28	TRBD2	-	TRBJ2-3	TGTGCCAGCAGTTTAATAGCGGGGGGTAGCACAGATACGCAGTATTTT	CASSLIAGGSTDTQYF
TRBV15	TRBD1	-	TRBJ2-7	TGTGCCACCAGCAGACCTATTAGGACAGGGAATTGGTACGAGCAGTACTTC	CATSRPIRTGNWYEQYF
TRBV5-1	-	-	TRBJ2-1	TGCGCCAGCAGCTTGGGAGCAACCTCCTACAATGAGCAGTTCTTC	CASSLGATSYNEQFF
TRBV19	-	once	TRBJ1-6	TGTGCCCTCGGAGGGTGGAACTCTCCTAGCTCCTATAATTCACCCCTCCACTTT	CALGGWNSPSSYNSPLHF
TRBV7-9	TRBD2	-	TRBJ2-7	TGTGCCAGCAGCTTAAGGGGCGGACCGGGACTAGCGGGGTCTTACGAGCAGTACTTC	CASSLRGGPGLAGSYEQYF
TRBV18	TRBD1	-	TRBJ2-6	TGTGCCAGCTCACCACTAGCTTTTCAGGGGGCAGCTGGGGCCAACGTCCTGACTTTC	CASSPLAFQGAAGANVLTF
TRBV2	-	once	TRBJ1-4	TGTGCCAGCAGGAGGGGGGGGGATGAAAAACTGTTTTTT	CASRRGGDEKLFF
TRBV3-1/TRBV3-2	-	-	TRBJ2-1	TGTGCCAGCAGCCGCGACAAATACAATGAGCAGTTCTTC	CASSRDKYNEQFF
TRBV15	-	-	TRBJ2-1	TGTGCCACCAAGCTCGCCAGGGCCTCGGGTAATGAGCAGTTCTTC	CATKLARASGNEQFF
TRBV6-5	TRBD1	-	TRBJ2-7	TGTGCCAGCAGTTACCGGGACAGGGTCCACGAGCAGTACTTC	CASSYRDRVHEQYF
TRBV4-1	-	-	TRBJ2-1	TGCGCCAGCAGCCAAGATTCGGGACTTACCTACAATGAGCAGTTCTTC	CASSQDSGLTYNEQFF
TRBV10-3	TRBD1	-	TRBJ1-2	TGTGCCATCAGTGAGTGGGGGACAGGGGGCGAAGGCTACACCTTC	CAISEWGTGGEGYTF
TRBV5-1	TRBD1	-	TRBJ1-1	TGCGCCAGCAGCGGTCAACAGGGGAAAGAGGCTGAAGCTTTCTTT	CASSGQQGKEAEAFF
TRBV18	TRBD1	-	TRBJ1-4	TGTGCCAGCTCACCACGTGAGGGGGCTGTTAATGAAAAACTGTTTTTT	CASSPREGAVNEKLFF
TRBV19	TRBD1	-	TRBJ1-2	TGTGCCAGTAGACTACCCGGACGAGGACAGGTCGGCTATGGCTACACCTTC	CASRLPGRGQVGYGYTF
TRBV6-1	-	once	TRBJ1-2	TGTGCCAGCAGTGATCCTCGGGCAACGGGGAACTATGGCTACACCTTC	CASSDPRATGNYGYTF
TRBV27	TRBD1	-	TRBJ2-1	TGTGCCAGCAGTCCCGAGGTTACAGGGGGAGGTCATGAGCAGTTCTTC	CASSPEVTGGGHEQFF